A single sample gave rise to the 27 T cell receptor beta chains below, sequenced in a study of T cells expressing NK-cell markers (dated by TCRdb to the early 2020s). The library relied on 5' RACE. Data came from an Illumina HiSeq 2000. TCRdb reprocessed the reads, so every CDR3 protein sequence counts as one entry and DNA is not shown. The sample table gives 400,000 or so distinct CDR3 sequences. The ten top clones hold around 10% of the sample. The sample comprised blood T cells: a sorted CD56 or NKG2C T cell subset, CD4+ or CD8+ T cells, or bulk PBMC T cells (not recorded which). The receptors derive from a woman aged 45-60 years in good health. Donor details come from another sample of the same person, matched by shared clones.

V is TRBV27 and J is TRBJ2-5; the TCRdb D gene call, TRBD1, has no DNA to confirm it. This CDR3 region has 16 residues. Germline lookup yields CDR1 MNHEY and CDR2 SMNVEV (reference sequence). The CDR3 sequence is CASSPGQPPLKETQYF.

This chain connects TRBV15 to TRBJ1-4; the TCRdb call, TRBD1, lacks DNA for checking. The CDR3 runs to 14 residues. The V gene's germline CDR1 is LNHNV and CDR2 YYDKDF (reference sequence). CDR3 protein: CATSSSGFGEKLFF.

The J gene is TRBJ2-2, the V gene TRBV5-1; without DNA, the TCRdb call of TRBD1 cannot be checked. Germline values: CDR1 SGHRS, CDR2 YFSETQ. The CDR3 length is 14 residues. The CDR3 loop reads CASRDGGRTGELFF.

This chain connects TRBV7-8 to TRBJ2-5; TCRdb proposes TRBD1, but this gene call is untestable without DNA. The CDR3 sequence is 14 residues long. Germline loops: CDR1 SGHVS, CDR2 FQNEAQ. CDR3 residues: CASTPGHLQETQYF.

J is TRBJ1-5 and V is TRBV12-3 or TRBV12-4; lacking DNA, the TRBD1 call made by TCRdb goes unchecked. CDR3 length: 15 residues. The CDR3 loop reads CASSQRGRRNQPQHF.

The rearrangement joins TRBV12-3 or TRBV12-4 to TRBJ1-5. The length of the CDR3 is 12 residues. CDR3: CASSNYNQPQHF.

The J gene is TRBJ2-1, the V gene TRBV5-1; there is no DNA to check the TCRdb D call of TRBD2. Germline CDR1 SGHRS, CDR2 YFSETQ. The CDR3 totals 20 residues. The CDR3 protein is CASSLVPRTSTKGNYNEQFF.

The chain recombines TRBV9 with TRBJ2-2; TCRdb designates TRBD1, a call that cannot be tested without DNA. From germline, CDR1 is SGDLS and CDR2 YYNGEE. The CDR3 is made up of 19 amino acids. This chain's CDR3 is CASSVGLGRVNWNTGELFF.

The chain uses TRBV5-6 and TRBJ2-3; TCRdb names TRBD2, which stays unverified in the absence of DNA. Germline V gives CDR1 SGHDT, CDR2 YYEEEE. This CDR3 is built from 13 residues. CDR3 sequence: CASSGNSGDTQYF.

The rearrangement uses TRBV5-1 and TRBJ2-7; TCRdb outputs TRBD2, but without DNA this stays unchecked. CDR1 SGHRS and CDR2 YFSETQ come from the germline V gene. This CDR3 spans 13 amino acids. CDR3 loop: CASSRDFSYEQYF.

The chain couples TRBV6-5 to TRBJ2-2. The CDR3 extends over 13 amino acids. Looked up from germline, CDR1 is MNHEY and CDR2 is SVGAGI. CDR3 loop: CASTSVAPGELFF.

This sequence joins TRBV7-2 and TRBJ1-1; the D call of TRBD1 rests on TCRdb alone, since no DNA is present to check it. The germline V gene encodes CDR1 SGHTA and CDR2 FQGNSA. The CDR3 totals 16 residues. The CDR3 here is CASSLETGRLDTEAFF.

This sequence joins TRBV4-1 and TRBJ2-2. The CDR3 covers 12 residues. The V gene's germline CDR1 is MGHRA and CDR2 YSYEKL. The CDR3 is CASSQVIGELFF.

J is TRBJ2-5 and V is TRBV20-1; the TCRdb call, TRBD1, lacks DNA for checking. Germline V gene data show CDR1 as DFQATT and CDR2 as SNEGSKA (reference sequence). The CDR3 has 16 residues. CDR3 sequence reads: CSAREPRGRVSETQYF.

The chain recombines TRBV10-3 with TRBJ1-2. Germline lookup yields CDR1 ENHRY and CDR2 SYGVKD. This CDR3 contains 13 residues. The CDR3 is CAISESREYGYTF.

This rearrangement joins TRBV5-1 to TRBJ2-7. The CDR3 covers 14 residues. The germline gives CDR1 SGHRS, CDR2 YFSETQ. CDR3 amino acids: CASSSENETYEQYF.

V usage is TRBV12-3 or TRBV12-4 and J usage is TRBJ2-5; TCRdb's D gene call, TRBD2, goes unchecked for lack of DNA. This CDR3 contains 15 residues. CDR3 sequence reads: CASHPGQAGQETQYF.

CDR3: CASSVGVSGNNEQFF. The V and J genes are TRBV9 and TRBJ2-1; no DNA is available, so the TRBD2 call from TCRdb remains unchecked. The CDR3 has 15 residues. The V gene's germline CDR1 is SGDLS and CDR2 YYNGEE.

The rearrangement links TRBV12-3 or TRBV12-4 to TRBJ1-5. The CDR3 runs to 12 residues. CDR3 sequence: CASKAYNQPQHF.

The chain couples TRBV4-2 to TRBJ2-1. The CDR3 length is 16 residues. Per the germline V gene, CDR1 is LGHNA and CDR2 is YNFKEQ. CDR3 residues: CASSQDGPTTYNEQFF.

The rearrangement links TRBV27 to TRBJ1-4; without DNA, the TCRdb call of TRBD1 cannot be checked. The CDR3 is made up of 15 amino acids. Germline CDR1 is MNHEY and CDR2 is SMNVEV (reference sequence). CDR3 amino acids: CASSLSARGREKLFF. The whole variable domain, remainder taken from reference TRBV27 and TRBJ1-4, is EAQVTQNPRYLITVTGKKLTVTCSQNMNHEYMSWYRQDPGLGLRQIYYSMNVEVTDKGDVPEGYKVSRKEKRNFPLILESPSPNQTSLYFCASSLSARGREKLFFGSGTQLSVL.

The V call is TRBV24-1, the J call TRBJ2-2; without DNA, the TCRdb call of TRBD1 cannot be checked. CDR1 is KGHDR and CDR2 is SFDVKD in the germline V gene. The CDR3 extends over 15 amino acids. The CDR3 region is CATSDPAGTTGELFF.

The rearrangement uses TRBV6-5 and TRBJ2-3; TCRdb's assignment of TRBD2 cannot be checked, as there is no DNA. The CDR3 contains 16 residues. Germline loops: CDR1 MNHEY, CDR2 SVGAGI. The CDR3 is CASSSLAGVKTDTQYF.

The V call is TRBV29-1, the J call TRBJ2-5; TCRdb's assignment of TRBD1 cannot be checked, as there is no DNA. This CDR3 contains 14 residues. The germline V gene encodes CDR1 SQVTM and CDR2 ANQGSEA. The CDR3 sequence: CSARRGLAQETQYF.

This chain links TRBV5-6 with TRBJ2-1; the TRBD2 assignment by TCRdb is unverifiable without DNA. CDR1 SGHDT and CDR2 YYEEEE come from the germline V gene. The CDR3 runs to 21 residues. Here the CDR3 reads CASSLYIGWLAEARLRNEQFF. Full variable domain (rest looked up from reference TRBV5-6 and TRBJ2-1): DAGVTQSPTHLIKTRGQQVTLRCSPKSGHDTVSWYQQALGQGPQFIFQYYEEEERQRGNFPDRFSGHQFPNYSSELNVNALLLGDSALYLCASSLYIGWLAEARLRNEQFFGPGTRLTVL.

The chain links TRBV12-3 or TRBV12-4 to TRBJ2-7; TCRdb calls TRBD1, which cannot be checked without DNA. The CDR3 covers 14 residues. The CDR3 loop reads CASSKPGAMFEQYF.

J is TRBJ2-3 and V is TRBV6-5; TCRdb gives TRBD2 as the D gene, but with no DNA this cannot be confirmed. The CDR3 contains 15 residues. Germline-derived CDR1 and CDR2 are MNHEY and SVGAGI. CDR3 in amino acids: CASSSLRVAADTQYF.